Following are 21 T cell receptor beta chains from one sample sequenced in a study of T cell responses to AZD1222 COVID-19 vaccine. The data were produced by immunoSEQ multiplex PCR, yet TCRdb's version contains in-frame clones alone and is incomplete. The sample holds around 120,000 clones; approximately 90% are singletons and the top ten take around 2.6%. The sample in question was peripheral blood, obtained 28 days after the second AZD1222 dose. Receptors originate from an adult who received the AZD1222 COVID-19 vaccine.

The V call is TRBV13, the J call TRBJ1-2, with no clear D. The CDR3 has 12 residues. From germline, CDR1 is PRHDT and CDR2 FYEKMQ (reference sequence). V was clipped by 6 bases and J by 9 bases, with 14 bases between them. DNA for the CDR3: TGTGCCAGCAGACAAACCCCGGGGAGCTACACCTTC. It specifies CASRQTPGSYTF. Using reference TRBV13 and TRBJ1-2 for the parts outside the CDR3, the full variable domain is AAGVIQSPRHLIKEKRETATLKCYPIPRHDTVYWYQQGPGQDPQFLISFYEKMQSDKGSIPDRFSAQQFSDYHSELNMSSLELGDSALYFCASRQTPGSYTFGSGTRLTVV.

CDR3: CASSWGRGQETQYF. The DNA for the CDR3 is TGTGCCAGTAGTTGGGGGAGGGGTCAAGAGACCCAGTACTTC. The chain combines TRBV19 with TRBJ2-5; 7 nucleotides agree with TRBD2. V shed 5 bases and J 2 bases; nucleotides not matched to a gene: 5. Germline V gene lookup returns CDR1 LNHDA and CDR2 SQIVND (reference sequence). This CDR3 region has 14 residues.

This chain uses TRBV9 with TRBJ2-7; D is uncertain. The CDR3 has 15 residues. V was trimmed by 0 bases and J by 4 bases, leaving 14 bases between them. Germline CDR1 is SGDLS and CDR2 is YYNGEE. The CDR3 loop is CASSVGQGLYYEQYF. The CDR3 DNA sequence: TGTGCCAGCAGCGTAGGGCAAGGGTTATATTACGAGCAGTACTTC.

The rearrangement links TRBV7-6 to TRBJ1-1; D may be TRBD1 (6 bases). The CDR3 covers 15 residues. CDR1 SGHVS and CDR2 FNYEAQ come from the germline V gene. Deletions cut 5 bases from V and 1 base from J, with 14 bases between. CDR3 sequence: CASSPWGATNTEAFF. The CDR3 DNA sequence: TGTGCCAGCAGCCCATGGGGGGCTACGAACACTGAAGCTTTCTTT.

In the case of this clone: This same CDR3 is encoded by further DNA sequences in the sample. The genes are TRBV7-2 and TRBJ2-7, with D possibly matching TRBD1 (5 bases). This CDR3 spans 14 amino acids. Germline V gene data show CDR1 as SGHTA and CDR2 as FQGNSA. The V gene lost 5 bases and the J gene lost 1 base, with 12 bases spanning the gap. The CDR3 loop reads CASSPQGASYEQYF. CDR3 sequence (DNA): TGTGCCAGCAGCCCCCAAGGGGCGTCCTACGAGCAGTACTTC. Full variable domain (missing parts from reference TRBV7-2 and TRBJ2-7): GAGVSQSPSNKVTEKGKDVELRCDPISGHTALYWYRQSLGQGLEFLIYFQGNSAPDKSGLPSDRFSAERTGGSVSTLTIQRTQQEDSAVYLCASSPQGASYEQYFGPGTRLTVT.

The chain employs TRBV19 and TRBJ2-3, with 10 bases fitting TRBD2. Losses at the gene ends were 6 bases for V and 3 bases for J; bases not matched to a gene: 6. CDR1 and CDR2 (germline): LNHDA, SQIVND (reference sequence). The CDR3 consists of 15 residues. As DNA, the CDR3 is TGTGCCAGTAGGGAGTCTAGCGGGGGTACAGATACGCAGTATTTT. Translated, it gives CASRESSGGTDTQYF.

This clone showed up just once. V gene TRBV18 combines with J gene TRBJ1-6; D is uncertain. The CDR3 sequence is 16 residues long. Germline CDR1 and CDR2: KGHSH and LQKENI. Trimming pared 5 bases from V and 9 bases from J, leaving 20 bases between. CDR3 bases: TGTGCCAGCTCATCCCTGCCGTGGCAGGACGGTTCACCCCTCCACTTT. It is translated as CASSSLPWQDGSPLHF.

The chain couples TRBV19 to TRBJ1-5, with 7 nucleotides matching TRBD1. CDR1 LNHDA and CDR2 SQIVND come from the germline V gene (reference sequence). The CDR3 is made up of 14 amino acids. J gave up 5 bases and V 3 bases, and 4 bases lay outside the gene matches. CDR3 residues: CASSIRDRDQPQHF. CDR3 DNA: TGTGCCAGTAGTATTCGGGACAGAGATCAGCCCCAGCATTTT.

This clone was seen just once. The chain has TRBV6-1 and TRBJ1-6; D call uncertain. The CDR3 is 16 residues long. The germline V and J ends were trimmed by 0 bases and 7 bases, with 13 bases remaining between them. Germline CDR1 MNHNS, CDR2 SASEGT. CDR3 region: CASSEATTRANSPLHF. CDR3 nucleotides: TGTGCCAGCAGTGAAGCTACTACACGGGCCAATTCACCCCTCCACTTT.

The chain recombines TRBV3-1 (or the pseudogene TRBV3-2) with TRBJ2-1, with no clear D. Germline CDR1 reads LGHDT; CDR2 reads YNNKEL (reference sequence). Trimming stripped 1 base from V and 5 bases from J, with 6 bases between. The CDR3 extends over 13 amino acids. In nucleotides, the CDR3 is TGTGCCAGCAGCCAAGCGCTGAACAATGAGCAGTTCTTC. Encoded protein: CASSQALNNEQFF.

The V call is TRBV5-4, the J call TRBJ2-1; D might be TRBD2 (5 bases). From germline, CDR1 is SGHNT and CDR2 YYREEE (reference sequence). V lost 0 bases to trimming and J lost 6 bases, with 10 bases between them. This CDR3 is built from 14 residues. The CDR3 DNA reads TGTGCCAGCAGCTTGGACCCGAGCGGCAATGAGCAGTTCTTC. Amino acids: CASSLDPSGNEQFF.

This clone was observed a handful of times. The CDR3 DNA reads TGTGCCAGCAGTTCCCAGGTGACAGATACGCAGTATTTT. This codes for CASSSQVTDTQYF. J is TRBJ2-3 and V is TRBV12-3 or TRBV12-4; D uncertain. Trimming pared 4 bases from V and 3 bases from J, leaving 8 bases between. The CDR3 has 13 amino acids.

The CDR3 region has the DNA TGCGCCAGCAGCTTATGGAGTGGGGGTGCTGGGGCCAACGTCCTGACTTTC. It translates to CASSLWSGGAGANVLTF. The chain couples TRBV5-1 to TRBJ2-6; D possibly matches TRBD1 or TRBD2 (5 bases each). Trimming left V 2 bases short and J 2 bases short, with 14 bases between. Germline values: CDR1 SGHRS, CDR2 YFSETQ. The CDR3 consists of 17 residues.

The chain is built from TRBV15 and TRBJ1-1, with unresolved D. Per the germline V gene, CDR1 is LNHNV and CDR2 is YYDKDF (reference sequence). This CDR3 contains 14 residues. Deletions cut 3 bases from V and 5 bases from J, with 13 bases between. The DNA for the CDR3 is TGTGCCACCAGCAGTCCGAGGCGGGGTACTGAAGCTTTCTTT. Translation gives CATSSPRRGTEAFF.

This clone was observed a single time. The V call is TRBV20-1, the J call TRBJ2-1; D is perhaps TRBD1 (6 bases). Germline CDR1 and CDR2: DFQATT and SNEGSKA (reference sequence). Trimming pared 3 bases from V and 4 bases from J, leaving 25 bases between. There are 18 residues in the CDR3. The chain's CDR3 is CSASAARRMGHIYNEQFF. CDR3 bases: TGCAGTGCTAGTGCCGCCCGCCGAATGGGACATATATACAATGAGCAGTTCTTC.

The V gene is TRBV4-2, the J gene TRBJ1-4; the D is unclear. This CDR3 has 16 amino acids. The germline CDR1 and CDR2 sequences are LGHNA and YNFKEQ. V gave up 4 bases and J gave up 4 bases, with 16 bases separating them. The CDR3 coding sequence is TGTGCCAGCAGCCGGACTCACCGAGCCCTTAATGAAAAACTGTTTTTT. Amino acid sequence: CASSRTHRALNEKLFF.

The rearrangement uses TRBV7-9 and TRBJ2-1; no definite D call. Germline V gene sequence: CDR1 SEHNR, CDR2 FQNEAQ (reference sequence). CDR3 length equals 14 residues. Trimming stripped 5 bases from V and 3 bases from J, with 11 bases between. CDR3 DNA: TGTGCCAGCAGCGACGGGTCCTTCTACAATGAGCAGTTCTTC. Translating gives CASSDGSFYNEQFF.

The genes are TRBV19 and TRBJ1-4; D remains unclear. V gave up 3 bases and J gave up 8 bases, with 7 bases separating them. CDR3 length: 12 amino acids. In germline, CDR1 is LNHDA, CDR2 SQIVND (reference sequence). CDR3 protein: CASSMKREKLFF. DNA of the CDR3: TGTGCCAGTAGTATGAAGCGCGAAAAACTGTTTTTT.

The CDR3 coding sequence is TGTGCCAGCTCACCGCGTTGGGGAGACACTGAAGCTTTCTTT. Its translation is CASSPRWGDTEAFF. The chain carries TRBV18 and TRBJ1-1; D remains unclear. V gave up 3 bases and J gave up 3 bases, with 11 bases separating them. The CDR3 contains 14 residues. Per the germline V gene, CDR1 is KGHSH and CDR2 is LQKENI.

The genes are TRBV2 and TRBJ2-7, with D perhaps matching TRBD1 (5 bases). Per the germline V gene, CDR1 is SNHLY and CDR2 is FYNNEI. Deletions cut 5 bases from V and 3 bases from J, with 8 bases between. CDR3 size: 12 residues. CDR3 DNA sequence: TGTGCCAGCAGTTACACAGGCTACGAGCAGTACTTC. This gives the protein CASSYTGYEQYF.

The count of this clone is one. In DNA, the CDR3 is TGTGCCAGCAGCTTAGGTATTGAGTCAAGGCTGTTTTTT. Translation gives CASSLGIESRLFF. This rearrangement joins TRBV7-2 to TRBJ1-4; D call uncertain. This CDR3 has 13 amino acids. Germline loops: CDR1 SGHTA, CDR2 FQGNSA. With 1 base removed from V and 14 bases from J, the gap between germline ends came to 14 bases.